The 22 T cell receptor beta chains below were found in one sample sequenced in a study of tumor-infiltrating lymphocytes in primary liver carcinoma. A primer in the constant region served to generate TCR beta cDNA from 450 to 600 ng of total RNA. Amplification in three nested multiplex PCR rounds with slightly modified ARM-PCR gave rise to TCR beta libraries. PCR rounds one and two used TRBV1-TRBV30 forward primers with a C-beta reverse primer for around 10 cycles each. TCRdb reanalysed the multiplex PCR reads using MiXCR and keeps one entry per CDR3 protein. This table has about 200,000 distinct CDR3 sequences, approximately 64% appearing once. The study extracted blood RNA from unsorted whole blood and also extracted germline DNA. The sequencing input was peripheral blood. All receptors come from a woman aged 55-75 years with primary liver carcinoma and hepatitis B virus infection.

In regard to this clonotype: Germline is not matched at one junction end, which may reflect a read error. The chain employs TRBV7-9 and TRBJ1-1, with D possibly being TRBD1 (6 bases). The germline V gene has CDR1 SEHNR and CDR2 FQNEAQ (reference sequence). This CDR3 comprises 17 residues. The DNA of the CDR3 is TGTGCCAGCAGCCTCCGGGGGGGCGCGGTGTTGAACAATGAAGCTTTCTTT. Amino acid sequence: CASSLRGGAVLNNEAFF.

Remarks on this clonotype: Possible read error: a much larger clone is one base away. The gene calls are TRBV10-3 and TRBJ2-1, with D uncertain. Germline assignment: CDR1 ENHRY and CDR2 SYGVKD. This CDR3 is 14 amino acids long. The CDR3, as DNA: TGTGCCATCAGAGACGGAGTATCGATGGATGAGCAGCTCTTC. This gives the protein CAIRDGVSMDEQLF.

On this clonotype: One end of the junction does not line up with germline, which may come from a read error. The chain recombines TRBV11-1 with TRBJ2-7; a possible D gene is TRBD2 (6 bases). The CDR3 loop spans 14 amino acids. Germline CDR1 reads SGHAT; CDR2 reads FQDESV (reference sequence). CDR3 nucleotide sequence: TGTGCCAACAGCTTAGCGGATACAGGCTACGAGCAATACTTC. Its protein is CANSLADTGYEQYF.

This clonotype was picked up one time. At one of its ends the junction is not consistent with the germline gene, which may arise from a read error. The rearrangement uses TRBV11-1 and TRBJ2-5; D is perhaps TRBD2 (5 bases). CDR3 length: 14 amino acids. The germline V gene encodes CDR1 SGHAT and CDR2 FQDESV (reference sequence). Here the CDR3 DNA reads TGTACCAGCGGCTTAGTGGGAAACCAAGAGACCCAGTACTTC. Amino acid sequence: CTSGLVGNQETQYF.

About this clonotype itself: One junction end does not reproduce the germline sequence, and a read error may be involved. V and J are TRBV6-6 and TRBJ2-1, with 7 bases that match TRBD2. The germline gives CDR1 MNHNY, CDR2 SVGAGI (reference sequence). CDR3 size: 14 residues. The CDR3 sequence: CVSGKAGWGNEQFF. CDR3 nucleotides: TGTGTCAGCGGTAAAGCGGGATGGGGCAATGAGCAGTTCTTC.

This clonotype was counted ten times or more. This chain's CDR3 is CASRTGLTPYNEQFF. CDR3 coding DNA: TGTGCCAGCAGGACGGGACTCACCCCCTACAATGAGCAGTTCTTC. The J gene is TRBJ2-1, the V gene TRBV6-5, with TRBD2 as a possible D gene (6 bases). The germline V gene encodes CDR1 MNHEY and CDR2 SVGAGI. CDR3 size: 15 residues. Trimming left V 6 bases short and J 2 bases short, with 14 bases between.

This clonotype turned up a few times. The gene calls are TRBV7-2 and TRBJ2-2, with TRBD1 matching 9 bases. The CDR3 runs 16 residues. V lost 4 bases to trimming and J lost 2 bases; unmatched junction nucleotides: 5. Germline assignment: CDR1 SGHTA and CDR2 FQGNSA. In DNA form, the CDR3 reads TGTGCCAGCAGCTGGCGGGACAGGGTAAACACCGGGGAGCTGTTTTTT. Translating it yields CASSWRDRVNTGELFF.

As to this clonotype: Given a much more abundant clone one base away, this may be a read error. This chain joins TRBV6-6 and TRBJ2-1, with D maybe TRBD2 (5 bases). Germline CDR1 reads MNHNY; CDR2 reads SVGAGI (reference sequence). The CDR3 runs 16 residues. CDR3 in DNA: TGTGCCAGCAGTTACAACGAAGCGCTAGACTACAATGAGCAGCTCTTC. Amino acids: CASSYNEALDYNEQLF.

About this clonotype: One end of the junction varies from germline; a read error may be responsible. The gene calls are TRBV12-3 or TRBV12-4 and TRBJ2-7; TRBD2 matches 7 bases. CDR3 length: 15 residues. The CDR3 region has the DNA TGTGCTAGCAGCCAAGAAACGGGAGGTCGGAGCGAGCAGTACTTC. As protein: CASSQETGGRSEQYF.

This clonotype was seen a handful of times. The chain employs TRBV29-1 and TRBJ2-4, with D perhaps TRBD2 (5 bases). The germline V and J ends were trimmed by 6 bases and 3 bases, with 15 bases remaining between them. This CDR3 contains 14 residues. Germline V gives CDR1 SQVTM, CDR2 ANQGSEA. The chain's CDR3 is CSVVSGAGKNIQYF. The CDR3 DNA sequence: TGCAGCGTCGTGAGTGGCGCGGGCAAAAACATTCAGTACTTC.

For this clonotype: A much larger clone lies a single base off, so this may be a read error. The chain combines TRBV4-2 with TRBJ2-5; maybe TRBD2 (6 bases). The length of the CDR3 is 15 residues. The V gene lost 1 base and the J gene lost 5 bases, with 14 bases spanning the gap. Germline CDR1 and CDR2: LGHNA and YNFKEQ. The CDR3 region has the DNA TGTGCCAGCAGCCAAGCGGTGTTGGAGGGGGAGACCCAGTACTTC. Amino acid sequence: CASSQAVLEGETQYF.

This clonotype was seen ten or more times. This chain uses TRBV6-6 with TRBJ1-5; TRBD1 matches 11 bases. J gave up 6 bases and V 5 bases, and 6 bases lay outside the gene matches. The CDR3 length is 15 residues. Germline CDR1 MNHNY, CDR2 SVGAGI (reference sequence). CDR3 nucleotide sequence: TGTGCCAGCAGTCTCGGACAGGGGGCGGGTCAGCCCCAGCATTTT. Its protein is CASSLGQGAGQPQHF.

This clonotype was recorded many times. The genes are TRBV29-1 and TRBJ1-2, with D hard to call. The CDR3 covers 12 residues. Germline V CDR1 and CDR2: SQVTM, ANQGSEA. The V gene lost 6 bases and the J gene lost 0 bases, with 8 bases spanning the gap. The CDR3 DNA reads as TGCAGCGTCCGCGTCACTAACTATGGCTACACCTTC. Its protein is CSVRVTNYGYTF.

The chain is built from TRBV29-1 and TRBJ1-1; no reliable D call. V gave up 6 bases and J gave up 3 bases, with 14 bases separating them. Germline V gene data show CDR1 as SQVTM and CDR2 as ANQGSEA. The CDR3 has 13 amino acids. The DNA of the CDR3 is TGCAGCGTCAAACACGAGGACGACACTGAAGCTTTCTTT. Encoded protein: CSVKHEDDTEAFF.

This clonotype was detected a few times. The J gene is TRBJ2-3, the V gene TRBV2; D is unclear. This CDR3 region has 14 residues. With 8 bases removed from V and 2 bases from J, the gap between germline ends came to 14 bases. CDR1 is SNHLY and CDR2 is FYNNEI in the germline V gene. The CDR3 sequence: CASVGAWTTDTQYF. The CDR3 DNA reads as TGTGCCAGCGTTGGAGCGTGGACCACAGATACGCAGTATTTT.

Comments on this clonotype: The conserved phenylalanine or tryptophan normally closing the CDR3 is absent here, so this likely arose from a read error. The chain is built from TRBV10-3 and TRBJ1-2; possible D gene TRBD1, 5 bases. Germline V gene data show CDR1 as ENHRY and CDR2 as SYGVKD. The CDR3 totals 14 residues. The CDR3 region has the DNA TGTGCCACCACCTGGGGAGGGGCTAACTATGGTTACACCCTC. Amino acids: CATTWGGANYGYTL.

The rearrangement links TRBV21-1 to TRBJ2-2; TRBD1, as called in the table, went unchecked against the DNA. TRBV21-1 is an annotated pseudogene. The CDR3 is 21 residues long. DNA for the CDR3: TGTGCCAGCAGCTATATCGCCACCGGGACCCAGGTTCCCAAAAACACCGGGGAGCTGTTTTTT. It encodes CASSYIATGTQVPKNTGELFF.

The CDR3, as DNA: TGCGCCAGCAATCTATTGGGTGGGAGCTCCTACAATGAGCAGTTCTTC. Amino acid sequence: CASNLLGGSSYNEQFF. This chain connects TRBV5-1 to TRBJ2-1; a weak D match, TRBD2 (5 bases). CDR3 length: 16 amino acids. In germline, CDR1 is SGHRS, CDR2 YFSETQ. V lost 6 bases and J 0 bases, leaving 16 bases between the germline ends. Together with reference TRBV5-1 and TRBJ2-1, the CDR3 gives the full variable domain: KAGVTQTPRYLIKTRGQQVTLSCSPISGHRSVSWYQQTPGQGLQFLFEYFSETQRNKGNFPGRFSGRQFSNSRSEMNVSTLELGDSALYLCASNLLGGSSYNEQFFGPGTRLTVL.

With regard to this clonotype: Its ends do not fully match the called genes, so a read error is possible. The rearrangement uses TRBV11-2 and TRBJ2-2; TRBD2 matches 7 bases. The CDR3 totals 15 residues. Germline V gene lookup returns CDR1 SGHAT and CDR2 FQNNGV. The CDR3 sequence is CASSSLRAVGGELSF. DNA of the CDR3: TGTGCCAGCAGCTCTCTCAGGGCTGTTGGGGGGGAGCTGTCTTTT. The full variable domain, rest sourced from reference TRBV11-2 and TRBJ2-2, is EAGVAQSPRYKIIEKRQSVAFWCNPISGHATLYWYQQILGQGPKLLIQFQNNGVVDDSQLPKDRFSAERLKGVDSTLKIQPAKLEDSAVYLCASSSLRAVGGELSFGEGSRLTVL.

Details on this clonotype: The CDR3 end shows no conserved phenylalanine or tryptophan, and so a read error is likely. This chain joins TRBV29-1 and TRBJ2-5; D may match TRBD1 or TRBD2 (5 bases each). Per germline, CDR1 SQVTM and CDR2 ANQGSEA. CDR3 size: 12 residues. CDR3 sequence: CSIDRGEETQYL. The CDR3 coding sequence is TGCAGCATTGATAGAGGGGAAGAGACCCAGTACCTC.

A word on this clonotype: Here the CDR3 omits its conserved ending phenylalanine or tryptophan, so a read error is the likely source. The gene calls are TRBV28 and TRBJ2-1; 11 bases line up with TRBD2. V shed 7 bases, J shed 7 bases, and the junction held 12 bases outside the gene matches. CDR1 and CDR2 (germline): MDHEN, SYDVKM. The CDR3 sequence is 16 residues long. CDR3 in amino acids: CASTATSGRSPNEQFL. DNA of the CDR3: TGTGCCAGCACCGCCACTAGCGGGAGATCTCCAAATGAGCAGTTCCTC.

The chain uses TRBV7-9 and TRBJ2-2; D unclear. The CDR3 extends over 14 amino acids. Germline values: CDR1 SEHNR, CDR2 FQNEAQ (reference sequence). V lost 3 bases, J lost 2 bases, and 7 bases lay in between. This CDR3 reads CASSFRINTGELFF. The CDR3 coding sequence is TGTGCCAGCAGCTTCAGGATAAACACCGGGGAGCTGTTTTTT.